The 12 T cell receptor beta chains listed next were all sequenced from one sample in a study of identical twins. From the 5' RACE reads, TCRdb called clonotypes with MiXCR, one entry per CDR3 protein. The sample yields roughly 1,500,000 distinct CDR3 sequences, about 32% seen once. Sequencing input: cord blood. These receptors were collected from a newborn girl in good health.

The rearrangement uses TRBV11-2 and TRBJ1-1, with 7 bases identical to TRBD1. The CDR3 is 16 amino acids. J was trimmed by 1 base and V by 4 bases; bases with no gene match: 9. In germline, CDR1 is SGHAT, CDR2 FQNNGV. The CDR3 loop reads CASSSRGGTQNTEAFF. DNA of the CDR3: TGTGCCAGCAGCTCGAGAGGGGGCACCCAGAACACTGAAGCTTTCTTT.

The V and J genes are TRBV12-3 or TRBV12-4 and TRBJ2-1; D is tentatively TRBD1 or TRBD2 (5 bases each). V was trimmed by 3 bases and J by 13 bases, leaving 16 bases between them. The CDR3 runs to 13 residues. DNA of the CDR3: TGTGCCAGCAGTTTCATAAGGGGAGAGACCCAGTTCTTC. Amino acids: CASSFIRGETQFF.

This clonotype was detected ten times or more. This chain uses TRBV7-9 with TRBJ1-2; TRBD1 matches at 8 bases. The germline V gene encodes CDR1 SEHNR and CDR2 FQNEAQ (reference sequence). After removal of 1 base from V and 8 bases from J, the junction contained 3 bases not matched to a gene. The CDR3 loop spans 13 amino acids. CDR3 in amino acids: CASSLDDRGGYTF. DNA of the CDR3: TGTGCCAGCAGCTTAGACGACAGGGGAGGCTACACCTTC.

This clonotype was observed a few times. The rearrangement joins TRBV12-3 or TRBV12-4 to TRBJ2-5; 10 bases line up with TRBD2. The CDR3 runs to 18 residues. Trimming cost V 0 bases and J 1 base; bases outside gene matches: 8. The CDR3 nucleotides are TGTGCCAGCAGTTTAGCTACTTCAGCGGGGGGGTTCCAAGAGACCCAGTACTTC. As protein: CASSLATSAGGFQETQYF.

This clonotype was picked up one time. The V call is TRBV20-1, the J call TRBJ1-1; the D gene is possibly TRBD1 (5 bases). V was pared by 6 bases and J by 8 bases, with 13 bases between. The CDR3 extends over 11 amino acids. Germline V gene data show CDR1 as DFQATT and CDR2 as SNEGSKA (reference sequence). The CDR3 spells CSATVGAEAFF. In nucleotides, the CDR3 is TGCAGTGCCACCGTAGGGGCCGAAGCTTTCTTT.

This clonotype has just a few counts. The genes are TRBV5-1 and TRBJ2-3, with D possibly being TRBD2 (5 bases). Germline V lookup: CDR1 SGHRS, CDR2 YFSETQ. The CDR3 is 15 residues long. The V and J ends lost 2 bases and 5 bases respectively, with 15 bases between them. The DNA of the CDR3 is TGCGCCAGCAGCTTAATTTGGGAGCGCGGAGATACGCAGTATTTT. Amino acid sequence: CASSLIWERGDTQYF.

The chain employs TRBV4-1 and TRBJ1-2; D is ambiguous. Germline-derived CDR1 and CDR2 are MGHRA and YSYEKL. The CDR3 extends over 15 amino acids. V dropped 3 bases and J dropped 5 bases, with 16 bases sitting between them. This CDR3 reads CASSQPGAEPYGYTF. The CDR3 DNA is TGCGCCAGCAGCCAGCCGGGAGCAGAACCTTATGGCTACACCTTC.

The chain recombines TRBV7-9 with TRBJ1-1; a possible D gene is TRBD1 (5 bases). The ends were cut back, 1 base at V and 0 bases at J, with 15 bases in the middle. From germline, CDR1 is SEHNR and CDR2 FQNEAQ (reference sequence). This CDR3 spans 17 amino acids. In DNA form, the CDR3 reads TGTGCCAGCAGCTTAGTCGGGCAGGGCCTGTTGAACACTGAAGCTTTCTTT. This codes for CASSLVGQGLLNTEAFF.

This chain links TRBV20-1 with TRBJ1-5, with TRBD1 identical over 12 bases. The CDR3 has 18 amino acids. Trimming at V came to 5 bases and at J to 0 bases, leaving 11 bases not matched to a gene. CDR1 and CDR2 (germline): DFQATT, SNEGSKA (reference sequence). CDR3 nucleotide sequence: TGCAGTGCTCGCTCTATCCCGGGACAGGGGGCTAGCAATCAGCCCCAGCATTTT. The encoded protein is CSARSIPGQGASNQPQHF.

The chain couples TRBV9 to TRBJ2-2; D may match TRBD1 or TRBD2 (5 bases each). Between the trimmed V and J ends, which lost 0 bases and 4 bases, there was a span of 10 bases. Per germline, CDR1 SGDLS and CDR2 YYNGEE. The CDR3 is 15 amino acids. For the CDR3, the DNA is TGTGCCAGCAGCGTAGGGGGGACCTTCACCGGGGAGCTGTTTTTT. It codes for CASSVGGTFTGELFF. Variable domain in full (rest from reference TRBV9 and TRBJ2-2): DSGVTQTPKHLITATGQRVTLRCSPRSGDLSVYWYQQSLDQGLQFLIQYYNGEERAKGNILERFSAQQFPDLHSELNLSSLELGDSALYFCASSVGGTFTGELFFGEGSRLTVL.

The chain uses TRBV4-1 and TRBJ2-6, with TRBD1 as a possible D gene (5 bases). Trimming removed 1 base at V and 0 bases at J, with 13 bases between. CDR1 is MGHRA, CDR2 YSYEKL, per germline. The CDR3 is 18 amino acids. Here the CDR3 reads CASSQVTGPFSGANVLTF. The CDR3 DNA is TGCGCCAGCAGCCAAGTTACAGGTCCCTTCTCTGGGGCCAACGTCCTGACTTTC.

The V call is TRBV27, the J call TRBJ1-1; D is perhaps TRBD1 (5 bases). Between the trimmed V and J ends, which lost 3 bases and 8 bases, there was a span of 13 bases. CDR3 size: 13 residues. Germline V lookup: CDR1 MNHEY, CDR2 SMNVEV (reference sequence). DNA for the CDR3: TGTGCCAGCAGTTTTCGTCAAACAGGAGAAGCTTTCTTT. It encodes CASSFRQTGEAFF.